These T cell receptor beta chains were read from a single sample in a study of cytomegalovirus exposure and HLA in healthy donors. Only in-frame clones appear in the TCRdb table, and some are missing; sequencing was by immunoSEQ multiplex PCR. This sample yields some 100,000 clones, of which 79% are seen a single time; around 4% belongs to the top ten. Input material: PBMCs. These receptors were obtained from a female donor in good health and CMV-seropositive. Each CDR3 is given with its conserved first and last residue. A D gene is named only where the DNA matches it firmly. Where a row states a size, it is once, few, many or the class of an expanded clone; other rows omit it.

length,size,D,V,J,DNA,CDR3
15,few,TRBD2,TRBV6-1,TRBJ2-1,TGTGCCAGCAGTGACCTAGCGGGGGGGAAGAATGAGCAGTTCTTC,CASSDLAGGKNEQFF
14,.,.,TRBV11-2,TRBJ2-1,TGTGCCAGCAGCTTGGGGCAGGATTACAATGAGCAGTTCTTC,CASSLGQDYNEQFF
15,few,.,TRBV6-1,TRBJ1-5,TGTGCCAGCCTAAGCCTGTCCGATAGCAATCAGCCCCAGCATTTT,CASLSLSDSNQPQHF
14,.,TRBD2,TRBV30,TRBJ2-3,TGTGCCTGGACAGCGGGGAGGGGCACAGATACGCAGTATTTT,CAWTAGRGTDTQYF
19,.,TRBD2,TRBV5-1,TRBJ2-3,TGCGCCAGCAGTTCGGGACTAGCGGGGGGCCGCGAATCCACAGATACGCAGTATTTT,CASSSGLAGGRESTDTQYF
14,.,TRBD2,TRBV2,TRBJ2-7,TGTGCCAGCAGGGGAGGGGACCATTCCTACGAGCAGTACTTC,CASRGGDHSYEQYF
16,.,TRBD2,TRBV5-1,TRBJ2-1,TGCGCCAGCAGCTGGGGACTAGCGGGAGTATACAATGAGCAGTTCTTC,CASSWGLAGVYNEQFF
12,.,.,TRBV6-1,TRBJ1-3,TGTGCCAGCACCAGGGATGGAAACACCATATATTTT,CASTRDGNTIYF
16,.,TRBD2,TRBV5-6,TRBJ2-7,TGTGCCAGCAGAGCCCGGGGGGGCGCCAACTCCTACGAGCAGTACTTC,CASRARGGANSYEQYF
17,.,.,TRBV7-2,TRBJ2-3,TGTGCCAGCAGCGTCATAGGGCTCGGGAGTCCCACAGATACGCAGTATTTT,CASSVIGLGSPTDTQYF
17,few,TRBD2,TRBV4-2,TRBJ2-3,TGTGCCAGCAGCCGCTGGCAGCGGGACTCTAACACAGATACGCAGTATTTT,CASSRWQRDSNTDTQYF
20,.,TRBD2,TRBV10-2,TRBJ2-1,TGCGCCAGCAGTGTGAAGGCGAGCAAAGTTCGGACTAGCGGGAGGGGGGAGCAGTTCTTC,CASSVKASKVRTSGRGEQFF
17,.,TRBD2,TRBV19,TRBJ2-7,TGTGCCAGTAGTAGGAAGAATAGCGGGTTCCTCTCCTACGAGCAGTACTTC,CASSRKNSGFLSYEQYF
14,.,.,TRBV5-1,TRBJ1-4,TGCGCCAGCAGCTTCCGACAAGGCGGGGAAAAACTGTTTTTT,CASSFRQGGEKLFF
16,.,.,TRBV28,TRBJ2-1,TGTGCCAGCAGCCCCTCAGGGGTGGCCTCCTACAATGAGCAGTTCTTC,CASSPSGVASYNEQFF
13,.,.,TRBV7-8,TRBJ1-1,TGTGCCAGCAGCTTAGACAGTTACACTGAAGCTTTCTTT,CASSLDSYTEAFF
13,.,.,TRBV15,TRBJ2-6,TGTGCCACCAAGGAGTCTGGGGCCAACGTCCTGACTTTC,CATKESGANVLTF
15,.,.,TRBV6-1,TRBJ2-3,TGTGCCAGCAGTCCCACCGGGACTCTCACAGATACGCAGTATTTT,CASSPTGTLTDTQYF
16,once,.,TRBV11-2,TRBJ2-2,TGTGCCAGCAGCCCCCCCGGGCAGGGTCACACCGGGGAGCTGTTTTTT,CASSPPGQGHTGELFF
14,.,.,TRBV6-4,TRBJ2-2,TGTGCCAGCAGTGACTCAACAGACACCGGGGAGCTGTTTTTT,CASSDSTDTGELFF
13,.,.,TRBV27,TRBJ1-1,TGTGCCAGCAGTGGTAACAAGAACACTGAAGCTTTCTTT,CASSGNKNTEAFF
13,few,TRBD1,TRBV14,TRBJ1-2,TGTGCCAGCAGCCGGGGACAGCTCTATGGCTACACCTTC,CASSRGQLYGYTF
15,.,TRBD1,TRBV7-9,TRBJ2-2,TGTGCCAGCAGCGCCGGGGACAGCCGCCCTGGGGAGCTGTTTTTT,CASSAGDSRPGELFF
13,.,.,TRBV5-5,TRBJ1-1,TGTGCCAGCAGCTTCACGGGGGGCACTGAAGCTTTCTTT,CASSFTGGTEAFF
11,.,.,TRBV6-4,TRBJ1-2,TGTGCCAGCAGGGGACTTGATGGCTACACCTTC,CASRGLDGYTF
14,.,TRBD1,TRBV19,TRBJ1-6,TGTGCCAGTAGCCTGGGACAGGGCGGATCACCCCTCCACTTT,CASSLGQGGSPLHF
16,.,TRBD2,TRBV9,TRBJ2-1,TGTGCCAGCAGCGTAAGGGAGCGGGGGGTACTATATGAGCAGTTCTTC,CASSVRERGVLYEQFF
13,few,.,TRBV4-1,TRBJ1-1,TGCGCCAGCCTTGGACGGAGGGACACTGAAGCTTTCTTT,CASLGRRDTEAFF
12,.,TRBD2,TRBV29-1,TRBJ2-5,TGCAGCGTTGGGGGGGGTCAGGAGACCCAGTACTTC,CSVGGGQETQYF
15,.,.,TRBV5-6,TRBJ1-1,TGTGCCAGCAGTCAAAACAGGGCTATGAACACTGAAGCTTTCTTT,CASSQNRAMNTEAFF
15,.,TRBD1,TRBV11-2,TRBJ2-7,TGTGCCAGCAGCTCCTCGACAGGGTTCACCTACGAGCAGTACTTC,CASSSSTGFTYEQYF
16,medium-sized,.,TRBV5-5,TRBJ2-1,TGTGCCAGCAGCTTCGGAGGACTCAGCTCCTACAATGAGCAGTTCTTC,CASSFGGLSSYNEQFF
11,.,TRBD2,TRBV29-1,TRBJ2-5,TGCAGCGTTGGGGGGGGAGAGACCCAGTACTTC,CSVGGGETQYF
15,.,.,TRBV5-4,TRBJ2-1,TGTGCCAGCAGCAACGACAGGAACTCCTACAATGAGCAGTTCTTC,CASSNDRNSYNEQFF
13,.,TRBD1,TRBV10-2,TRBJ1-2,TGCGCCACCACAAGACAGGGGATGGATGGCTACACCTTC,CATTRQGMDGYTF
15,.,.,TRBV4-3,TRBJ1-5,TGCGCCAGCAGCCAAGATAGGGTAGGGAGTCAGCCCCAGCATTTT,CASSQDRVGSQPQHF
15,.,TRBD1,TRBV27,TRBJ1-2,TGTGCCAGCAGTCCCCGGACAGGGGGCTTGGACGGCTACACCTTC,CASSPRTGGLDGYTF
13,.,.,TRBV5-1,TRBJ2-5,TGCGCCAGCAGTAAACAGGCACAAGAGACCCAGTACTTC,CASSKQAQETQYF
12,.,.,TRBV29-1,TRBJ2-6,TGCAGCGTCGACTCTGGGGCCAACGGCCTGACTTTC,CSVDSGANGLTF
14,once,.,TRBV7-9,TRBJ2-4,TGTGCCAGCAGCTGGACCCGACAGGAGGACATTCAGTACTTC,CASSWTRQEDIQYF
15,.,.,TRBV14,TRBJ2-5,TGTGCCAGCAGCCAGACGGGGATCCGCCCGAGAATAGGGTACTTC,CASSQTGIRPRIGYF
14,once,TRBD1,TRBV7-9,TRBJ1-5,TGTGCCAGCAGTCCGACAGGGAGCAATCAGCCCCAGCATTTT,CASSPTGSNQPQHF
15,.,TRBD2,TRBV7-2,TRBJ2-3,TGTGCCAGCTCCAGGACTAGCGGGGGGACAGATACGCAGTATTTT,CASSRTSGGTDTQYF
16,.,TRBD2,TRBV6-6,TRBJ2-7,TGTGCCAGCAGTTACTCGACAAGCGGGAGGGCCTGGGAGCAGTACTTC,CASSYSTSGRAWEQYF